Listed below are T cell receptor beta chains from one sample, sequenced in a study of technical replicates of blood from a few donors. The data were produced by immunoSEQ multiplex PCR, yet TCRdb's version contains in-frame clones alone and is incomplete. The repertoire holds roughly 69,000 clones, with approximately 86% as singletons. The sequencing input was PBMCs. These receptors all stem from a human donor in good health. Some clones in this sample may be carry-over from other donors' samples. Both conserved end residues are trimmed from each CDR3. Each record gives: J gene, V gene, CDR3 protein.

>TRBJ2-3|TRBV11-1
ATRTSSSTDTQY
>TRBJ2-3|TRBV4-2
ASSQDTDTDTQY
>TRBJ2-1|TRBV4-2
ASSQTSGTEQF
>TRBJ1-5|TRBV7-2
ASSPEGGRQPQH
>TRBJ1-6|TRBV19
ASSGDGGYANSPLH
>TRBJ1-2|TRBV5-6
ASSARQGRVNGYT
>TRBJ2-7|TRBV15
ATSKNRVYEQY
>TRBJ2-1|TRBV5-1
ASSLSGGYNEQF
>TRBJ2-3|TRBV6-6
ASSYGGGVADTQY
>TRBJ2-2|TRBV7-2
ASSLILAGVGTGELF
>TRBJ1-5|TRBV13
ASSLGGAGPQH
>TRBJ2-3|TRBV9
ASSPLGVAGVDTQY
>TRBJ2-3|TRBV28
ASSQTDTQY
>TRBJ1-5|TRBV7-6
ASSSTVNSNQPQH
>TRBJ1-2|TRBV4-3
ASSQDNQGSRGYT
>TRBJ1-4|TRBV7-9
ASSILRGLSDEKLF
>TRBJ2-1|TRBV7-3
ASSYRKTSGRSSYNEQF
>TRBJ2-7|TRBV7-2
ASRNLAGGIYEQY
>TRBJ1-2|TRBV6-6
ASRDSGYGYT
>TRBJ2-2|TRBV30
AWIRGTGSTGELF
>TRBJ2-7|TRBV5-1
ASSSSSGAYEQY
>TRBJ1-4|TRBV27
ASSPRGSTNEKLF
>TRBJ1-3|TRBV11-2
ASSQSRTAGNTIY
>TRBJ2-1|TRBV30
AWSLSGIHNEQF
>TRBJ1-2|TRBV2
ASSRGQGNYGYT
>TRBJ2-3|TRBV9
ASSSPSAVTDTQY
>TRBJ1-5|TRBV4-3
ASSQEAQGSNQPQH
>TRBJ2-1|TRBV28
ASSLQGSPNEQF
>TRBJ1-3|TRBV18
ASSPSTQTRNTIY
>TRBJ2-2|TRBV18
ASSPGLASSSGELF
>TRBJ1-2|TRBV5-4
ASSTGQGAYIGGYT
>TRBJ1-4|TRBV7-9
ASSFGPTTNEKLF
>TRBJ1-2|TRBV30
AWTLHRGYGYT
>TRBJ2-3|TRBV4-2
ASSQESGGGTDTQY
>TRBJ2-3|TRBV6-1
ASSAPDTQY
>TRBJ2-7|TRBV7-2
ASSSPHEYEQY
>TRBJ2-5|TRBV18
ASSPRELKPQETQY
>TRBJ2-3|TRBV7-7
ASSLGTPTDTQY
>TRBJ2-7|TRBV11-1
ASSNAGVSGYEQY
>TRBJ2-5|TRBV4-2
ASSQEGGRETQY
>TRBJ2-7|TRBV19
ASSIGQGAYEQY
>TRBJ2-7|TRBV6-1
ASSLTGWAYEQY
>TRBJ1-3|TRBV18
ASSPNAGSGNTIY
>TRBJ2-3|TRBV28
ASSSPTGFVLDTQY
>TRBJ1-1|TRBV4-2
ASSPGQGPNTEAF
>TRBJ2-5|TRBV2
ASRGGAGETQY
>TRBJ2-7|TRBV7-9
ASSRGGADNEQY
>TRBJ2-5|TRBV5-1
ASSLEGRGAKETQY